Given below is one T cell receptor (beta chain) in context. These data come from a study of blood T cell repertoires in COVID-19. The CDR3 has 16 residues. V was clipped by 5 bases and J by 4 bases; unmatched bases: 12. Germline lookup yields CDR1 SEHNR and CDR2 FQNEAQ (reference sequence). The table came from immunoSEQ multiplex PCR; TCRdb's copy has only in-frame clones and leaves some out. The top ten hold 4.2% of the sample, which has 200,000 to 300,000 clones, less than 90% seen once. The sequence came from a man between 60 and 75 years old with acute or convalescent COVID-19. Sequenced: peripheral blood. The chain links TRBV7-9 to TRBJ1-2; 8 positions agree with TRBD1. CDR3 loop: CASSPWTGTLGYGYTF. The DNA of the CDR3 is TGTGCCAGCAGCCCTTGGACAGGGACATTAGGCTATGGCTACACCTTC. Full variable domain (remainder filled in from reference TRBV7-9 and TRBJ1-2): DTGVSQNPRHKITKRGQNVTFRCDPISEHNRLYWYRQTLGQGPEFLTYFQNEAQLEKSRLLSDRFSAERPKGSFSTLEIQRTEQGDSAMYLCASSPWTGTLGYGYTFGSGTRLTVV.